These 26 T cell receptor beta chains originate from one sample sequenced in a study of PD-1 blockade in classical Hodgkin lymphoma. Each patient experienced a relapse that followed autologous stem cell transplantation, and brentuximab vedotin exposure varied. Repertoires were generated with immunoSEQ multiplex PCR, while TCRdb's copy carries only in-frame clones and drops some. The sample has fewer than 90,000 clones, approximately 94% seen once; the top ten hold approximately 8%. This specimen was peripheral blood mononuclear cells (PBMCs), taken at baseline. These receptors were collected from a human donor with classical Hodgkin lymphoma.

The chain joins TRBV9 to TRBJ2-5; D perhaps matches TRBD2 (5 bases). This CDR3 spans 12 amino acids. The germline V and J ends were trimmed by 3 bases and 3 bases, with 6 bases remaining between them. Germline loops: CDR1 SGDLS, CDR2 YYNGEE. This chain's CDR3 is CASSAGEETQYF. The CDR3, as DNA: TGTGCCAGCAGCGCCGGGGAAGAGACCCAGTACTTC.

The V call is TRBV7-9, the J call TRBJ2-7; 9 bases match TRBD1. J gave up 5 bases and V 4 bases, and 6 bases lay outside the gene matches. Germline V gives CDR1 SEHNR, CDR2 FQNEAQ (reference sequence). This CDR3 is built from 14 residues. The CDR3 loop is CASSSDRGYHEQYF. For the CDR3, the DNA is TGTGCCAGCAGCTCGGACAGGGGCTACCACGAGCAGTACTTC.

The V and J genes are TRBV11-2 and TRBJ2-7; 10 bases align to TRBD1. This CDR3 is built from 16 residues. Trimming removed 0 bases from V and 2 bases from J; junction bases left unmatched: 4. Germline V CDR1 and CDR2: SGHAT, FQNNGV. CDR3 sequence (DNA): TGTGCCAGCAGCTTAGAAGTGGGGACAGGGGCCTACGAGCAGTACTTC. Translation: CASSLEVGTGAYEQYF.

V usage is TRBV2 and J usage is TRBJ1-4; D might be TRBD1 (5 bases). CDR3 size: 17 residues. The germline CDR1 and CDR2 sequences are SNHLY and FYNNEI. V lost 7 bases, J lost 0 bases, and 18 bases lay in between. The CDR3: CASNTGRIDATNEKLFF. In nucleotides, the CDR3 is TGTGCCAGCAATACGGGACGGATCGACGCAACTAATGAAAAACTGTTTTTT.

The chain employs TRBV27 and TRBJ2-7, with D tentatively TRBD2 (5 bases). The CDR3 spans 13 residues. Germline V lookup: CDR1 MNHEY, CDR2 SMNVEV (reference sequence). V was pared by 10 bases and J by 9 bases, with 22 bases between. In DNA, the CDR3 is TGTGCCACAAAAAAGAGCCCGAGGGAATGGCAGTACTTC. It specifies CATKKSPREWQYF.

V and J are TRBV7-7 and TRBJ2-1, with TRBD2 matching over 8 bases. Germline loops: CDR1 SSHAT, CDR2 FNYEAQ (reference sequence). This CDR3 region has 15 residues. V shed 1 base, J shed 10 bases, and the junction held 9 bases outside the gene matches. The CDR3 DNA reads as TGTGCCAGCAGCTTAGGTGCGGGAGGTATGGAAGAGCAGTTCTTC. Translating it yields CASSLGAGGMEEQFF.

The CDR3 region is CASSETGTNTGELFF. CDR3 coding DNA: TGTGCCAGCAGTGAAACCGGAACGAACACCGGGGAGCTGTTTTTT. The rearrangement uses TRBV2 and TRBJ2-2; D gene unclear. The germline V gene has CDR1 SNHLY and CDR2 FYNNEI. The length of the CDR3 is 15 residues. Trimming removed 2 bases at V and 0 bases at J, with 7 bases between.

V and J are TRBV6-5 and TRBJ2-7; 8 nucleotides line up with TRBD2. J was trimmed by 2 bases and V by 0 bases; bases with no gene match: 3. The CDR3 has 15 amino acids. Germline CDR1 is MNHEY and CDR2 is SVGAGI. The CDR3 DNA follows: TGTGCCAGCAGTTACTCTTCAGCGGGGGCCTACGAGCAGTACTTC. Amino acids: CASSYSSAGAYEQYF.

This chain links TRBV19 with TRBJ1-5, with D hard to call. V lost 2 bases and J 0 bases, leaving 8 bases between the germline ends. The CDR3 contains 15 residues. The germline CDR1 and CDR2 sequences are LNHDA and SQIVND (reference sequence). CDR3 DNA sequence: TGTGCCAGTAGTATAATGGTTATTAGCAATCAGCCCCAGCATTTT. Encoded protein: CASSIMVISNQPQHF. Supplemented by reference TRBV19 and TRBJ1-5, the full variable domain reads DGGITQSPKYLFRKEGQNVTLSCEQNLNHDAMYWYRQDPGQGLRLIYYSQIVNDFQKGDIAEGYSVSREKKESFPLTVTSAQKNPTAFYLCASSIMVISNQPQHFGDGTRLSIL.

V usage is TRBV11-1 and J usage is TRBJ2-5, with D perhaps TRBD2 (6 bases). The CDR3 covers 16 residues. In germline, CDR1 is SGHAT, CDR2 FQDESV (reference sequence). The V gene lost 0 bases and the J gene lost 6 bases, with 17 bases spanning the gap. CDR3 sequence reads: CASSLASGLDVKTQYF. The CDR3 DNA sequence: TGTGCCAGCAGCTTAGCCTCGGGACTCGACGTGAAGACCCAGTACTTC.

The J gene is TRBJ2-5, the V gene TRBV30; D perhaps matches TRBD1 (5 bases). The V end lost 0 bases, the J end lost 1 base, and 6 bases lay between the germline ends. Germline V gives CDR1 GTSNPN, CDR2 SVGIG (reference sequence). CDR3 length: 13 residues. CDR3 protein: CAWSVQGQETQYF. DNA of the CDR3: TGTGCCTGGAGTGTCCAGGGCCAAGAGACCCAGTACTTC.

This clone was seen a handful of times. This chain joins TRBV30 and TRBJ2-6; D is possibly TRBD1 (5 bases). Looked up from germline, CDR1 is GTSNPN and CDR2 is SVGIG (reference sequence). Trimming removed 5 bases from V and 0 bases from J, with 8 bases in between. This CDR3 is 14 amino acids long. For the CDR3, the DNA is TGTGCCTGGGCACAGGTCTCTGGGGCCAACGTCCTGACTTTC. Residues: CAWAQVSGANVLTF. The whole variable domain, remainder taken from reference TRBV30 and TRBJ2-6, is SQTIHQWPATLVQPVGSPLSLECTVEGTSNPNLYWYRQAAGRGLQLLFYSVGIGQISSEVPQNLSASRPQDRQFILSSKKLLLSDSGFYLCAWAQVSGANVLTFGAGSRLTVL.

This clone was counted a single time. V and J are TRBV6-5 and TRBJ2-7; TRBD1 matches 9 bases. Germline-derived CDR1 and CDR2 are MNHEY and SVGAGI. The CDR3 is made up of 15 amino acids. Trimming at V came to 6 bases and at J to 4 bases, leaving 10 bases not matched to a gene. CDR3 in amino acids: CASSKGRTGAYEQYF. The CDR3 DNA follows: TGTGCCAGCAGCAAAGGGAGGACAGGGGCGTACGAGCAGTACTTC.

This clone appeared a single time. The J gene is TRBJ2-3, the V gene TRBV27; D ambiguous. The CDR3 length is 12 residues. Germline V gene data show CDR1 as MNHEY and CDR2 as SMNVEV (reference sequence). V was clipped by 4 bases and J by 1 base, with 3 bases between them. The CDR3 bases are TGTGCCAGCAGTTCCCGCACAGATACGCAGTATTTT. Protein: CASSSRTDTQYF.

The V gene is TRBV7-2, the J gene TRBJ1-2, with D perhaps matching TRBD1 (5 bases). This CDR3 spans 15 amino acids. CDR1 is SGHTA and CDR2 is FQGNSA in the germline V gene. V lost 2 bases and J 4 bases, leaving 14 bases between the germline ends. This chain's CDR3 is CASSLKSGEGYGYTF. The CDR3 coding sequence is TGTGCCAGCAGCTTAAAATCGGGGGAGGGCTATGGCTACACCTTC.

This clone was detected once. The chain recombines TRBV19 with TRBJ2-7, with D possibly being TRBD2 (5 bases). This CDR3 is 13 amino acids long. The ends were cut back, 9 bases at V and 3 bases at J, with 15 bases in the middle. CDR1 is LNHDA, CDR2 SQIVND, per germline (reference sequence). The CDR3 coding sequence is TGTGCCAGCGGCCTCGGGGAGCACTACGAGCAGTACTTC. Amino acid sequence: CASGLGEHYEQYF. Complete variable domain (other parts from reference TRBV19 and TRBJ2-7): DGGITQSPKYLFRKEGQNVTLSCEQNLNHDAMYWYRQDPGQGLRLIYYSQIVNDFQKGDIAEGYSVSREKKESFPLTVTSAQKNPTAFYLCASGLGEHYEQYFGPGTRLTVT.

This clone occurred once. The V and J genes are TRBV9 and TRBJ1-1; 7 bases fit TRBD1. Trimming at V came to 0 bases and at J to 3 bases, leaving 8 bases not matched to a gene. Germline CDR1 reads SGDLS; CDR2 reads YYNGEE. This CDR3 has 16 amino acids. In nucleotides, the CDR3 is TGTGCCAGCAGCGTAGCTTTGGGCCAGGGGGACACTGAAGCTTTCTTT. Translating it yields CASSVALGQGDTEAFF.

The genes are TRBV5-1 and TRBJ2-2; 8 nucleotides align to TRBD1. The germline V gene encodes CDR1 SGHRS and CDR2 YFSETQ. V gave up 1 base and J gave up 7 bases; unmatched junction bases: 6. The CDR3 runs to 15 residues. The CDR3 here is CASSLSRGRGGELFF. DNA of the CDR3: TGCGCCAGCAGCTTGAGCAGGGGGCGCGGCGGGGAGCTGTTTTTT.

This rearrangement joins TRBV5-5 to TRBJ2-1, with TRBD1 matching over 10 bases. The CDR3 extends over 14 amino acids. Germline CDR1 and CDR2: SGHKS and YYEKEE (reference sequence). V dropped 3 bases and J dropped 7; count of bases not matched to a gene: 4. The CDR3 sequence: CASSWDRGGNEQFF. CDR3 sequence (DNA): TGTGCCAGCAGCTGGGACAGGGGAGGGAATGAGCAGTTCTTC.

This clone was found a few times. The chain links TRBV9 to TRBJ2-6; D gene uncertain. V shed 5 bases and J shed 0 bases, with 3 bases lying between them. Germline V gene lookup returns CDR1 SGDLS and CDR2 YYNGEE. The CDR3 consists of 13 residues. CDR3 nucleotide sequence: TGTGCCAGCAGGGGCTCTGGGGCCAACGTCCTGACTTTC. Translating it yields CASRGSGANVLTF.

This chain uses TRBV7-9 with TRBJ2-3, with TRBD1 matching over 8 bases. The CDR3 consists of 15 residues. The J segment lost 4 bases and the V segment lost 3 bases, leaving 6 bases of the junction unmatched. CDR1 is SEHNR and CDR2 is FQNEAQ in the germline V gene (reference sequence). The CDR3 sequence is CASSFIRGPADTQYF. The CDR3 region has the DNA TGTGCCAGCAGCTTTATCAGGGGGCCCGCAGATACGCAGTATTTT.

The chain carries TRBV27 and TRBJ1-1; D ambiguous. Trimming stripped 0 bases from V and 3 bases from J, with 8 bases between. The CDR3 is 14 amino acids. From germline, CDR1 is MNHEY and CDR2 SMNVEV (reference sequence). Written as DNA, the CDR3 is TGTGCCAGCAGTTTATCTGTGATGGACACTGAAGCTTTCTTT. Protein: CASSLSVMDTEAFF.

The rearrangement uses TRBV25-1 and TRBJ2-3; D remains ambiguous. Germline CDR1 is MGHDK and CDR2 is SYGVNS. The CDR3 sequence is 13 residues long. Trimming stripped 6 bases from V and 2 bases from J, with 9 bases between. This CDR3 is CASRPPFTDTQYF. The DNA of the CDR3 is TGTGCCAGCAGGCCCCCGTTCACAGATACGCAGTATTTT.

The chain uses TRBV7-9 and TRBJ2-5; 11 bases fit TRBD2. The ends lost 5 bases at V and 4 bases at J; junction bases unmatched: 12. Germline V CDR1 and CDR2: SEHNR, FQNEAQ (reference sequence). The CDR3 length is 17 residues. The CDR3 spells CASSLGLAGGPRETQYF. In DNA, the CDR3 is TGTGCCAGCAGCCTGGGATTAGCGGGAGGGCCAAGAGAGACCCAGTACTTC.

The chain joins TRBV6-1 to TRBJ1-1; D unclear. This CDR3 has 13 residues. Germline V gives CDR1 MNHNS, CDR2 SASEGT. V lost 8 bases to trimming and J lost 4 bases, with 14 bases between them. The CDR3 loop is CASSEVAVTEAFF. The DNA for the CDR3 is TGTGCCAGCTCCGAGGTTGCTGTCACTGAAGCTTTCTTT.

The V and J genes are TRBV9 and TRBJ1-1; D remains unclear. The CDR3 covers 13 residues. Trimming stripped 4 bases from V and 5 bases from J, with 12 bases between. CDR1 SGDLS and CDR2 YYNGEE come from the germline V gene. The CDR3: CASSLAFGTEAFF. The DNA for the CDR3 is TGTGCCAGCAGCCTGGCGTTTGGTACTGAAGCTTTCTTT.